The clone carrying this T cell receptor (beta chain) was seen just once. Its antigen is as yet unknown. The naive CD8 population came from CD45RO-negative cells selected for CCR7, without terminally differentiated effector memory CD45RA+ cells. The donors, healthy adults who were HIV-negative, had experienced no recent acute infections or vaccinations. This sample is part of a study of shared clonotypes between healthy human individuals. The authors split each subset's genomic DNA evenly across several immunoSEQ plates. Profiling relied on immunoSEQ multiplex PCR, and the TCRdb table lists in-frame clones only, not all of them. The table records millions of clones, around 96% of them present only once. Study-level findings and limits: Clonotypes shared by all four sorted-subset donors had higher generation probabilities than non-shared clonotypes.

In germline, CDR1 is LNHNV, CDR2 YYDKDF (reference sequence). Between the trimmed V and J ends, which lost 3 bases and 9 bases, there was a span of 12 bases. The length of the CDR3 is 13 residues. This sequence joins TRBV15 and TRBJ2-1; D is possibly TRBD1 or TRBD2 (6 bases each). Sequences were obtained from naive CD8+ T cells sorted from blood. The TCR was taken from a young man in good health. This CDR3 is CATSSPEGGEQFF. CDR3 in DNA: TGTGCCACCAGCAGTCCCGAGGGGGGTGAGCAGTTCTTC.